These 8 T cell receptor beta chains were sequenced from one sample in a study of control samples from healthy donors and cancer patients (dated by TCRdb to 2020 to 2022). The library relied on the immunoSEQ multiplex PCR assay. TCRdb limited this immuneACCESS table to in-frame rearrangements with V and J called. A share of clones is missing; checked studies link under half to unresolved V genes, and the rest is unexplained. Here the sample has about 140,000 clones; about 90% occur a single time. Approximately 6.8% of the sample comes from the top ten. The sequenced sample was blood. These receptors all stem from a man aged 18-30 years in good health.

The chain has TRBV9 and TRBJ2-3; possible D gene TRBD2, 7 bases. Trimming took off 4 bases at V and 0 bases at J, with 15 bases between the two ends. The CDR3 is 16 amino acids. Germline V CDR1 and CDR2: SGDLS, YYNGEE. The CDR3 reads CASSHEGGTSTDTQYF. The CDR3 DNA reads as TGTGCCAGCAGCCACGAGGGGGGGACTAGCACAGATACGCAGTATTTT.

The CDR3 sequence is CASSEAVWGRQETQYF. Here the CDR3 DNA reads TGTGCCAGCAGTGAAGCGGTCTGGGGCCGTCAAGAGACCCAGTACTTC. This chain connects TRBV2 to TRBJ2-5, with a weak D call TRBD1 (5 bases). Trimming removed 0 bases at V and 2 bases at J, with 13 bases between. Per germline, CDR1 SNHLY and CDR2 FYNNEI. The CDR3 totals 16 residues.

This chain links TRBV2 with TRBJ1-1; D is unresolved. Trimming took off 6 bases at V and 6 bases at J, with 14 bases between the two ends. The V gene's germline CDR1 is SNHLY and CDR2 FYNNEI. CDR3 length: 13 residues. The CDR3 region is CASSFSGRPEAFF. For the CDR3, the DNA is TGTGCCAGCAGCTTCTCGGGCCGCCCTGAAGCTTTCTTT.

The rearrangement uses TRBV10-3 and TRBJ2-5; unclear D gene. In germline, CDR1 is ENHRY, CDR2 SYGVKD. With 0 bases removed from V and 2 bases from J, the gap between germline ends came to 7 bases. The CDR3 contains 14 residues. The CDR3: CAISESSAQETQYF. For the CDR3, the DNA is TGTGCCATCAGTGAGTCGTCAGCACAAGAGACCCAGTACTTC.

This chain joins TRBV7-9 and TRBJ1-1, with 8 bases identical to TRBD1. The V segment lost 5 bases and the J segment 1 base; nucleotides outside the gene matches: 6. CDR1 is SEHNR, CDR2 FQNEAQ, per germline (reference sequence). This CDR3 is 15 amino acids long. The CDR3 coding sequence is TGTGCCAGCAGCCTGACGACAGGGGAGAACACTGAAGCTTTCTTT. This gives the protein CASSLTTGENTEAFF.

The chain uses TRBV18 and TRBJ1-1; no clear D. Trimming cost V 3 bases and J 1 base, with 9 bases left between them. The CDR3 has 14 amino acids. The germline V gene encodes CDR1 KGHSH and CDR2 LQKENI. DNA for the CDR3: TGTGCCAGCTCACCCCGGAACGGGAACACTGAAGCTTTCTTT. This translates into CASSPRNGNTEAFF.

In nucleotides, the CDR3 is TGTGCCAGCAGCGTGTCTTGGAGGGCGTCTGGAAACACCATATATTTT. This codes for CASSVSWRASGNTIYF. The chain recombines TRBV9 with TRBJ1-3; D is uncertain. This CDR3 contains 16 residues. The V end lost 2 bases, the J end lost 1 base, and 13 bases lay between the germline ends. Germline values: CDR1 SGDLS, CDR2 YYNGEE.

The rearrangement uses TRBV6-6 and TRBJ2-7, with a possible D match to TRBD1 (6 bases). From germline, CDR1 is MNHNY and CDR2 SVGAGI (reference sequence). V lost 6 bases and J 6 bases, leaving 15 bases between the germline ends. This CDR3 comprises 13 residues. This chain's CDR3 is CASSERTGFEQYF. The CDR3 region has the DNA TGTGCCAGCAGCGAGAGAACAGGGTTCGAGCAGTACTTC.